This T cell receptor beta chain is from a study of regulatory T cells in long-lasting Graves disease (dated by TCRdb to about 2021). About the study as a whole: Persistent Graves' disease was defined as persistently positive TSH receptor autoantibodies together with antithyroid drug treatment for over 5 years. The study was conducted in China and was registered as a clinical trial. This study used TCR sequencing and RNA sequencing of peripheral blood to compare persistent Graves' disease patients against newly diagnosed Graves' disease patients. On average, persistent Graves' disease patients in the clinical cohort had been on antithyroid drugs for approximately ten years. A total of some 35 samples underwent TCR sequencing, from about 13 patients with persistent Graves' disease and approximately 20 patients with newly diagnosed Graves' disease. What the authors observed across the whole study: The small sample size was acknowledged by the authors as a limitation that may reduce accuracy. Persistent patients shared more public clonotypes among themselves (2,741) than newly diagnosed patients did (about 970). Only the TCR beta chain was sequenced and analyzed. Compared with newly diagnosed patients, patients with persistent Graves' disease had lower TCR Shannon entropy and fewer highly expanded clones, which suggests clonal expansion. The study examined only peripheral blood because the primary lesion, thyroid tissue, could not be accessed.

Library preparation employed multiplex PCR. This sample was sequenced with an Illumina HiSeq 4000. iRepertoire HTBI primers and Arm-PCR amplification of CDR3 regions were used to construct TCR beta libraries. Before sequencing, the PCR products went through gel purification. The study's own analysis went as follows. Gene usage analysis of CDR3 amino acid clonotypes used the 50 to 70 TRBV and around 14 TRBJ segments found across samples. COPE and FqMerger were used to merge the filtered high-quality paired reads into contigs. Contigs were aligned with BLAST to IMGT TRBV, TRBD and TRBJ reference genes, and CDR3 was defined per IMGT. Highly expanded clones were defined as clonotypes with a frequency above 0.1%. Shannon entropy was used to measure repertoire diversity, and the Gini coefficient was used to measure V-J evenness. A clonotype was considered public if more than one individual shared it. TCRdb reanalyzed the raw reads on its own, using fastp at Q25 for trimming and MiXCR for clone calling, and kept in-frame beta chains. Rows merge per CDR3 protein into single entries with the most common DNA and genes. TCRdb assigned the V and J calls; the authors' analysis was not used. The sample table contains over 650,000 distinct CDR3 sequences; only one count was recorded for about 32% of them. Roughly 46% of the sample is held by the ten biggest clonotypes.

The intended sense of this specimen's time point label: persistent/refractory GD, antithyroid drugs over 5 years with positive TRAb. RNA was extracted from PBMCs in TRIzol for both TCR sequencing and RNA sequencing. The diagnosis of Graves' disease was made according to American Thyroid Association guidelines. Recruitment of patients was carried out at an endocrinology department in Xi'an, China. From each patient, about 9.7 milliliters of peripheral blood was collected into an EDTA anticoagulant tube. PBMCs were isolated by Ficoll Paque Plus density gradient separation without further T cell sorting. An Agilent 2100 Bioanalyzer and agarose gel were used to assess RNA quality, and a NanoDrop 2000 was used to measure RNA concentration. Turning to this clonotype: What antigen it recognizes has not been identified. Base qualities were left out, and no much larger clone turns up one base away.

Sequenced material: peripheral blood mononuclear cells (PBMCs), taken when the disease was refractory, from a patient treated with antithyroid drugs. The receptor was isolated from a female donor with Graves disease.

The DNA sequence is as follows: TGTGCCAGCAGCCTAAGAGGAGGGGTCAATCAGCCCCAGCATTTT. It is translated as CASSLRGGVNQPQHF. The chain joins TRBV11-1 to TRBJ1-5; a tentative D match to TRBD1 spans 5 bases. CDR3 length: 15 amino acids, cysteine to phenylalanine. Only the CDR3 region is kept as DNA, spanning 45 bases read in frame from base 1. CDR1 and CDR2 (SGHAT, FQDESV) derive from the germline V gene (reference sequence). V is shortened by 5 bases, J by 3 bases, and the region joining them spans 14 bases.